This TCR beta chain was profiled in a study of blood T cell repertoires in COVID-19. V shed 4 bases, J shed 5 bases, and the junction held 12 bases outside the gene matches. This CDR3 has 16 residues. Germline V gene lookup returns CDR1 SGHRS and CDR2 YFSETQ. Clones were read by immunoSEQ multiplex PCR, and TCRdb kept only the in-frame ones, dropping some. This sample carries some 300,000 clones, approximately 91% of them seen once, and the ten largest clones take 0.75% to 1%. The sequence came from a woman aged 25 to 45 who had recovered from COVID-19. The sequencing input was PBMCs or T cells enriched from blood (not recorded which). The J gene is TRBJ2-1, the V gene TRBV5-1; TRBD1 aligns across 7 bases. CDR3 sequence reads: CASSRSVGTEHNEQFF. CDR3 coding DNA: TGCGCCAGCAGCCGCTCAGTGGGGACAGAGCACAATGAGCAGTTCTTC.